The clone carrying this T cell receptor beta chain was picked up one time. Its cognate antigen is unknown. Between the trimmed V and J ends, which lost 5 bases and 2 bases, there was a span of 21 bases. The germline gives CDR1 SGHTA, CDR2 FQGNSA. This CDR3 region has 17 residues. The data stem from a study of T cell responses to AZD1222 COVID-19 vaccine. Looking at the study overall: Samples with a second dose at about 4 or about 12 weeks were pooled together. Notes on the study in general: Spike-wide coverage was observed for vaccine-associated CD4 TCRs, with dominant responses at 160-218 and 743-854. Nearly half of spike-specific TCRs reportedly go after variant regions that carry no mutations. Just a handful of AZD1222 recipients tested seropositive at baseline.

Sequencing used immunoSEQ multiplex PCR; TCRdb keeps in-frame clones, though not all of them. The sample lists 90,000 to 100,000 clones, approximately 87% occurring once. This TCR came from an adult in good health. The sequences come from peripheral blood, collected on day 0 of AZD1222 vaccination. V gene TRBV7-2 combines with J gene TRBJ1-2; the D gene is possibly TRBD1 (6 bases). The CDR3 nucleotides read TGTGCCAGCAGCCTTGAAAGAATAAAGGACAGAAACTATGGCTACACCTTC. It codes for CASSLERIKDRNYGYTF.